Listed below are T cell receptor beta chains from one sample, sequenced in a study of blood T cell repertoires in COVID-19. The protocol was immunoSEQ multiplex PCR, while the TCRdb copy is restricted to in-frame clones and leaves out a portion. The top ten hold about 8.6% of the sample, which has approximately 160,000 clones, around 84% seen once. The sequencing sample was made of PBMCs or T cells enriched from blood (not recorded which). These receptors came from a woman in her forties or fifties who had recovered from COVID-19. The CDR3 runs from the conserved cysteine through the conserved F or W. D genes are given only for firm matches. Size values are once, few and many counts, or a class for expanded clones, and some rows have none.

j_call: TRBJ1-2
d_call: TRBD1
v_call: TRBV18
clone_size: .
cdr3_nt: TGTGCCAGCTCACCTGAGGACAGGGGCCATGGCTACACCTTC
cdr3_aa: CASSPEDRGHGYTF

j_call: TRBJ1-1
d_call: .
v_call: TRBV21-1
clone_size: .
cdr3_nt: TGTGCCAGCAGCCTCTCTCAGGACCTTCCTAGCCCTGAAGCTTTCTTT
cdr3_aa: CASSLSQDLPSPEAFF

j_call: TRBJ2-3
d_call: .
v_call: TRBV2
clone_size: .
cdr3_nt: TGTGCCAGCAGTGAAGTTAGTGGTGCTCCTAATACGCAGTATTTT
cdr3_aa: CASSEVSGAPNTQYF

j_call: TRBJ1-6
d_call: .
v_call: TRBV7-9
clone_size: .
cdr3_nt: TGTGCCAGCAGCTTATCGGATTCACCCCTCCACTTT
cdr3_aa: CASSLSDSPLHF

j_call: TRBJ1-2
d_call: .
v_call: TRBV3-1/TRBV3-2
clone_size: .
cdr3_nt: TGTGCCAGCAGCCGTCGGGGGACCGAAGGCTACACCTTC
cdr3_aa: CASSRRGTEGYTF

j_call: TRBJ2-1
d_call: .
v_call: TRBV2
clone_size: few
cdr3_nt: TGTGCCAGCAGTGAATACGGGAACGAGCAGTTCTTC
cdr3_aa: CASSEYGNEQFF

j_call: TRBJ1-2
d_call: TRBD1
v_call: TRBV5-1
clone_size: .
cdr3_nt: TGCGCCAGCAGCTTTGAGGGACAGCCAAACTCTAACTATGGCTACACCTTC
cdr3_aa: CASSFEGQPNSNYGYTF

j_call: TRBJ2-5
d_call: TRBD1
v_call: TRBV2
clone_size: .
cdr3_nt: TGTGCCAGCAGTGAAGGTCTACAGGGGCAAGAGACCCAGTACTTC
cdr3_aa: CASSEGLQGQETQYF

j_call: TRBJ2-1
d_call: TRBD1
v_call: TRBV27
clone_size: .
cdr3_nt: TGTGCCAGCAGGCTGGGACAGGGATCCTACAATGAGCAGTTCTTC
cdr3_aa: CASRLGQGSYNEQFF

j_call: TRBJ2-2
d_call: .
v_call: TRBV10-1
clone_size: .
cdr3_nt: TGCGCCAGCAGTGAATGGCCCGACACCGGGGAGCTGTTTTTT
cdr3_aa: CASSEWPDTGELFF

j_call: TRBJ1-5
d_call: .
v_call: TRBV19
clone_size: .
cdr3_nt: TGTGCCACCCAGGGAGGGAGGGGAGGCAATCAGCCCCAGCATTTT
cdr3_aa: CATQGGRGGNQPQHF

j_call: TRBJ2-3
d_call: TRBD2
v_call: TRBV4-3
clone_size: .
cdr3_nt: TGCGCCAGCAGCCAAGATAAGGTCCTAGCGGGAGGGCTCTCTAGCACAGATACGCAGTATTTT
cdr3_aa: CASSQDKVLAGGLSSTDTQYF

j_call: TRBJ1-1
d_call: .
v_call: TRBV28
clone_size: .
cdr3_nt: TGTGCCAGCAGTGGTACCAACAGGGCGGCGGTGAACACTGAAGCTTTCTTT
cdr3_aa: CASSGTNRAAVNTEAFF

j_call: TRBJ2-3
d_call: .
v_call: TRBV21-1
clone_size: .
cdr3_nt: TGTGCCAGCGAGGGGACTACCGTTGGAGATACGCAGTATTTT
cdr3_aa: CASEGTTVGDTQYF

j_call: TRBJ1-1
d_call: .
v_call: TRBV18
clone_size: .
cdr3_nt: TGTGCCAGCTCACTCTCCCGGGGGAACACTGAAGCTTTCTTT
cdr3_aa: CASSLSRGNTEAFF

j_call: TRBJ1-4
d_call: TRBD1
v_call: TRBV5-1
clone_size: once
cdr3_nt: TGCGCCAGCAGCTTTGGGACAGGGGACGAAAAACTGTTTTTT
cdr3_aa: CASSFGTGDEKLFF

j_call: TRBJ1-2
d_call: .
v_call: TRBV10-3
clone_size: .
cdr3_nt: TGTGCCGCACCGCTACCTGAAGTCTTTAACTATGGCTACACCTTC
cdr3_aa: CAAPLPEVFNYGYTF

j_call: TRBJ1-1
d_call: TRBD1
v_call: TRBV7-2
clone_size: .
cdr3_nt: TGTGCCAGCAGCTTAGTGTGGGACAGGTCGGCTTTCTTT
cdr3_aa: CASSLVWDRSAFF

j_call: TRBJ2-7
d_call: TRBD2
v_call: TRBV4-3
clone_size: few
cdr3_nt: TGCGCCAGCAGCCAAGATTTAGGTTTGACCACTAGCGGGAGTTACGAGCAGTACTTC
cdr3_aa: CASSQDLGLTTSGSYEQYF

j_call: TRBJ1-6
d_call: TRBD1
v_call: TRBV12-5
clone_size: .
cdr3_nt: TGTGCTAGTGGTTTGGGGGACAGAGTAAATTCACCCCTCCACTTT
cdr3_aa: CASGLGDRVNSPLHF

j_call: TRBJ2-7
d_call: .
v_call: TRBV28
clone_size: .
cdr3_nt: TGTGCCAGCAGTTTTCCGGGCGAGCAGTACTTC
cdr3_aa: CASSFPGEQYF

j_call: TRBJ2-5
d_call: .
v_call: TRBV4-1
clone_size: .
cdr3_nt: TGCGCCAGCAGCCATCTTATACCGGGACTGCAGTACTTC
cdr3_aa: CASSHLIPGLQYF

j_call: TRBJ2-5
d_call: TRBD1
v_call: TRBV5-1
clone_size: once
cdr3_nt: TGCGCCAGCAGCTTGGGGGCCAGGGGGTTGGAGACCCAGTACTTC
cdr3_aa: CASSLGARGLETQYF

j_call: TRBJ1-3
d_call: .
v_call: TRBV5-1
clone_size: few
cdr3_nt: TGCGCCAGCAGCTTGGACACTAGCTCTGGAAACACCATATATTTT
cdr3_aa: CASSLDTSSGNTIYF

j_call: TRBJ2-7
d_call: .
v_call: TRBV4-1
clone_size: .
cdr3_nt: TGCGCCAGCAGCCAAGCTCCCGGTCCTACCTACGAGCAGTACTTC
cdr3_aa: CASSQAPGPTYEQYF

j_call: TRBJ1-1
d_call: .
v_call: TRBV30
clone_size: .
cdr3_nt: TGTGCCTGGGAACTAGGGGACAAAGCTTTCTTT
cdr3_aa: CAWELGDKAFF

j_call: TRBJ2-7
d_call: TRBD2
v_call: TRBV19
clone_size: once
cdr3_nt: TGTGCCAGTAGGGGACTAGCCACCTACGAGCAGTACTTC
cdr3_aa: CASRGLATYEQYF

j_call: TRBJ2-3
d_call: .
v_call: TRBV24-1
clone_size: .
cdr3_nt: TGTGCCACCAGAGGACAGAACATTCTCACAGATACGCAGTATTTT
cdr3_aa: CATRGQNILTDTQYF

j_call: TRBJ1-6
d_call: .
v_call: TRBV3-1/TRBV3-2
clone_size: .
cdr3_nt: TGTGCCAGCAGCCAAGTAACAGGGAGTAATTCACCCCTCCACTTT
cdr3_aa: CASSQVTGSNSPLHF

j_call: TRBJ2-5
d_call: .
v_call: TRBV5-1
clone_size: .
cdr3_nt: TGCGCCAGCAAGTTACTATCCTCAGAGACCCAGTACTTC
cdr3_aa: CASKLLSSETQYF

j_call: TRBJ1-5
d_call: TRBD1
v_call: TRBV9
clone_size: .
cdr3_nt: TGTGCCAGCAGCCAAGGGGACAGCGGAAGTGGGAGCTGGTCCCAGCATTTT
cdr3_aa: CASSQGDSGSGSWSQHF

j_call: TRBJ2-6
d_call: TRBD1
v_call: TRBV4-3
clone_size: .
cdr3_nt: TGCGCCAGCAGCCGGACGCGTGGACAGGGATCGGCCAACGTCCTGACTTTC
cdr3_aa: CASSRTRGQGSANVLTF

j_call: TRBJ2-7
d_call: .
v_call: TRBV7-9
clone_size: .
cdr3_nt: TGTGCCAGCAGCCCTAGAGGGCTCGGGGGGCGCTCCTACGAGCAGTACTTC
cdr3_aa: CASSPRGLGGRSYEQYF

j_call: TRBJ2-1
d_call: TRBD2
v_call: TRBV29-1
clone_size: many
cdr3_nt: TGCAGCGCCCCAGGACTAGCGGGAGGTTATGAGCAGTTCTTC
cdr3_aa: CSAPGLAGGYEQFF

j_call: TRBJ2-3
d_call: .
v_call: TRBV9
clone_size: .
cdr3_nt: TGTGCCAGCAGCGCCCGACAGGGGAGGGGTACAGATACGCAGTATTTT
cdr3_aa: CASSARQGRGTDTQYF

j_call: TRBJ1-5
d_call: .
v_call: TRBV10-3
clone_size: few
cdr3_nt: TGTGCCATCGCAGGGGCCCGCAATCAGCCCCAGCATTTT
cdr3_aa: CAIAGARNQPQHF

j_call: TRBJ2-7
d_call: TRBD2
v_call: TRBV6-5
clone_size: .
cdr3_nt: TGTGCCAGCAAACGGGGGGAGGCGACCGAGCAGTACTTC
cdr3_aa: CASKRGEATEQYF

j_call: TRBJ2-1
d_call: TRBD1
v_call: TRBV5-4
clone_size: .
cdr3_nt: TGTGCCAGCAGCGTCGGAGCACAGGGGCCGAGTAATGAGCAGTTCTTC
cdr3_aa: CASSVGAQGPSNEQFF